The entry below describes one TCR beta chain. Its cognate antigen is unknown. The record originates from a study of OX40 agonist ivuxolimab in advanced cancers. Study overall: Ivuxolimab, an antibody that agonizes OX40 (CD134), was administered to the patients. Participants averaged around 60 years of age (range about 23 to 79) and were roughly 80% male. The study gave patients intravenous ivuxolimab at 0.01 to 10 mg/kg every 2 weeks.

The CDR3 extends over 13 amino acids. The V gene lost 5 bases and the J gene lost 4 bases, with 9 bases spanning the gap. Germline CDR1 SGHVS, CDR2 FQNEAQ. TCRdb's table, derived via immunoSEQ multiplex PCR, lists solely in-frame clones and lacks some. Of roughly 79,000 clones listed, about nine tenths were seen once; the top ten hold 11%. General study results and limits: The authors did not determine the antigen specificity of the expanded peripheral T cells.

This sequence was found in an adult with an advanced solid tumor such as melanoma, head and neck, liver or kidney cancer. The sample in question was CD4+ or CD8+ T cells sorted from blood, obtained in a trial of the OX40 agonist ivuxolimab. The rearrangement links TRBV7-8 to TRBJ1-5, with D hard to call. CDR3 protein: CASSPSPNQPQHF. In DNA form, the CDR3 reads TGTGCCAGCAGCCCCAGCCCAAATCAGCCCCAGCATTTT.